This T cell receptor beta chain is from a study of blood T cell repertoires in COVID-19. Study at large: Material from acute and convalescent COVID-19 was sourced from the United States, Italy and Spain. Sample material is recorded as cDNA or gDNA derived from T cells, B-cell-depleted T cells, or PBMCs.

Original methodology: Amplified reference gene primers provided the basis for estimating nucleated cell counts. Clones were read by immunoSEQ multiplex PCR, and TCRdb kept only the in-frame ones, dropping some. Clonal size and the V and J genes are those of that table, whereas D and trimming came from the DNA. The sample consists of approximately 94,000 clones, 70% to 80% of them appearing once. This clone was found many times. The sequenced sample consisted of peripheral blood. This clonotype was sampled from a man between 65 and 85 years old with active or convalescent COVID-19.

The CDR3 DNA reads as TGTGCCAGCAAAGGGGATGCCGATACGCAGTATTTT. It yields the protein CASKGDADTQYF. This chain connects TRBV28 to TRBJ2-3; maybe TRBD1 (5 bases). V was pared by 7 bases and J by 6 bases, with 11 bases between. CDR1 and CDR2 (germline): MDHEN, SYDVKM. The CDR3 is 12 amino acids.